A selection of T cell receptor beta chains follows, all from one sample in a study of response to subunit inactivated influenza vaccine. Via MiXCR, TCRdb re-called the RT-PCR reads, giving one row per CDR3 protein. The data show about 540,000 distinct CDR3 sequences, roughly a quarter seen once. The same sample was also studied in work on T cells expressing NK-cell markers.

The specimen was CD4+ T cells sorted from PBMCs, collected about 13 days after vaccination. The receptor set was obtained from a man in his fifties who received an inactivated influenza vaccine. The CDR3 runs from the conserved cysteine through the conserved F or W. The order of the fields is J gene, clone size, D gene, V gene, CDR3 DNA, CDR3 protein. The D gene is left open where the match is weak. Clone sizes are given selectively: once, few, many, or a class where the clone is expanded.

>TRBJ2-5|-|TRBD1|TRBV7-9
TGTGCCAGCAGCGGCTGGATGACAGGGACAGAGACCCAGTACTTC
CASSGWMTGTETQYF
>TRBJ2-1|few|TRBD2|TRBV6-5
TGTGCCAGCAGTTCGCGGGGGGTTTCCTACAATGAGCAGTTCTTC
CASSSRGVSYNEQFF
>TRBJ2-1|-|TRBD2|TRBV5-1
TGCGCCAGCAGCTTTGGGACTAGCGGGAGACGCATCAATGAGCAGTTCTTC
CASSFGTSGRRINEQFF
>TRBJ1-5|few|-|TRBV20-1
TGCAGTGCTAGAGCGGCAGGGCATCAGCCCCAGCATTTT
CSARAAGHQPQHF
>TRBJ1-6|few|TRBD1|TRBV12-3/TRBV12-4
TGTGCCAGCAGTCAAACCGGGACAGGGGGCAATTCACCCCTCCACTTT
CASSQTGTGGNSPLHF
>TRBJ2-2|-|-|TRBV5-1
TGCGCCAGCAGCTTGGGCCCGGTTGACAGCGCGAACACCGGGGAGCTGTTTTTT
CASSLGPVDSANTGELFF
>TRBJ2-5|-|TRBD2|TRBV20-1
TGCAGTGCTAGCGGGACTAGCGAGACCCAGTACTTC
CSASGTSETQYF
>TRBJ2-3|-|TRBD1|TRBV12-3/TRBV12-4
TGCCTAACAGGCCAGGGGGTATCAGATACGCAGTATTTT
CLTGQGVSDTQYF
>TRBJ2-1|few|TRBD1|TRBV7-2
TGTGCCAGCAGGGAAGTAACAGGGGACAATGAGCAGTTCTTC
CASREVTGDNEQFF
>TRBJ2-7|-|TRBD2|TRBV9
TGTGCCAGCAGCGTAGGGGGGGACTACAACTACGAGCAGTACTTC
CASSVGGDYNYEQYF
>TRBJ2-1|few|TRBD2|TRBV7-2
TGTGCCAGCAGCTCCTATCGGGAGGAAAATGAGCAGTTCTTC
CASSSYREENEQFF
>TRBJ1-1|few|-|TRBV6-5
TGTGCCAGCAGAATAAACACTGAAGCTTTCTTT
CASRINTEAFF
>TRBJ1-5|-|TRBD1|TRBV7-2
TGTGCCACCCAGGGACAGTCCGGACAGCCCCAGCATTTT
CATQGQSGQPQHF
>TRBJ2-1|few|-|TRBV15
TGTGCCACCAGCATCCAGGGGCGAAATGAGCAGTTCTTC
CATSIQGRNEQFF
>TRBJ1-4|once|-|TRBV5-5
TGTGCCAGCAGCTTGGCCAATCGCCAATACTCTAATGAAAAACTGTTTTTT
CASSLANRQYSNEKLFF
>TRBJ2-1|-|TRBD2|TRBV7-2
TGTGCCAGCACCCTACTAGCGGGAGTGGGAAATGAGCAGTTCTTC
CASTLLAGVGNEQFF
>TRBJ2-2|-|-|TRBV6-1
TGTGCCAGCAGTATGACGAACACCGGGGAGCTGTTTTTT
CASSMTNTGELFF
>TRBJ2-3|few|TRBD2|TRBV5-1
TGCGCCAGCAGCTTGTTTAGCGGGGTGGACCACGCGGATACGCAGTATTTT
CASSLFSGVDHADTQYF